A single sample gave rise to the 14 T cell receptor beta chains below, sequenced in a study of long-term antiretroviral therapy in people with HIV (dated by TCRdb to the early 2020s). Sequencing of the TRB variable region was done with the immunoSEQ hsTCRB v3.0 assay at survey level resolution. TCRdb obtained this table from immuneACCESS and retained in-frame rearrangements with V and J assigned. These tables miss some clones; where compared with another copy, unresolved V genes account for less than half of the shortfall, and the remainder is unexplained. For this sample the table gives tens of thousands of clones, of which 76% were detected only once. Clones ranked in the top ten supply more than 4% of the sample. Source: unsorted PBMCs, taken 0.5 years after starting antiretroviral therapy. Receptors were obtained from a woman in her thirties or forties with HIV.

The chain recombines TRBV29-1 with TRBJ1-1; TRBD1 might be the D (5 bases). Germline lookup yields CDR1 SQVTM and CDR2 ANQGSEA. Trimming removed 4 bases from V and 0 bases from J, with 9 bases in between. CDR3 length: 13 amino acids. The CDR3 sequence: CSVVGRMNTEAFF. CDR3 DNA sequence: TGCAGCGTTGTGGGACGGATGAACACTGAAGCTTTCTTT.

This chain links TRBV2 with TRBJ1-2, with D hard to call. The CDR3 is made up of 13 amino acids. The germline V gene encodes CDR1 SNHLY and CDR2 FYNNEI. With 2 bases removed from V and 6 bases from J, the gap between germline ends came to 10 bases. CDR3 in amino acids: CASSERTQNGYTF. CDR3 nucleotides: TGTGCCAGCAGTGAACGGACTCAGAATGGCTACACCTTC.

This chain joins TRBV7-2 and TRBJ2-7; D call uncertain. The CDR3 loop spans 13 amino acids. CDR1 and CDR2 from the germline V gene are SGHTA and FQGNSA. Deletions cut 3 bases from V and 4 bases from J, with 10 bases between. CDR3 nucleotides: TGTGCCAGCAGCTTCGGGTCTGAGTACGAGCAGTACTTC. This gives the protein CASSFGSEYEQYF.

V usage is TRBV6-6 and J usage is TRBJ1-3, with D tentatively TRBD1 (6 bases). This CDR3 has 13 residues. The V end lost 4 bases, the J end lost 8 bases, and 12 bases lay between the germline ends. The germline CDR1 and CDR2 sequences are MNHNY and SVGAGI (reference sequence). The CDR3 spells CASSFGGGHTIYF. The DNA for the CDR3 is TGTGCCAGCAGTTTCGGGGGGGGGCACACCATATATTTT.

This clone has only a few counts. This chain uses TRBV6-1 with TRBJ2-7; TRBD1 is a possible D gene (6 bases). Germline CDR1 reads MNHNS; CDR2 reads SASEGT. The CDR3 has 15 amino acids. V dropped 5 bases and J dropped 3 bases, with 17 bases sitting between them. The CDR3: CASSSDRSPYYEQYF. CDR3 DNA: TGTGCCAGCAGTTCCGACAGGTCTCCCTACTACGAGCAGTACTTC.

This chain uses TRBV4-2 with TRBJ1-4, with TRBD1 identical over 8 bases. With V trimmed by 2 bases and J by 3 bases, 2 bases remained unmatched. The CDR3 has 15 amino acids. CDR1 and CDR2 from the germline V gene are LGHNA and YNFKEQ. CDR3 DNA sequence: TGTGCCAGCAGCCAACGACAGGGGCCTAATGAAAAACTGTTTTTT. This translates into CASSQRQGPNEKLFF.

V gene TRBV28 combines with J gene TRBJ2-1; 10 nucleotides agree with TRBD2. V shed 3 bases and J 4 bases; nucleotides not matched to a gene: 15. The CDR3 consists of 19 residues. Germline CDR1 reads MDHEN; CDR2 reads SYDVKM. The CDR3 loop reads CASSFGLAGVSLRYNEQFF. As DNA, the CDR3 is TGTGCCAGCAGTTTTGGGCTAGCGGGGGTTTCCCTCCGATACAATGAGCAGTTCTTC.

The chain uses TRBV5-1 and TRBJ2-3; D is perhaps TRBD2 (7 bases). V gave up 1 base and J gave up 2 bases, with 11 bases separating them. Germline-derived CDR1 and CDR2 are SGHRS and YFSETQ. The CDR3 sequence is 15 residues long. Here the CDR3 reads CASSLRGADTDTQYF. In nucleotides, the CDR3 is TGCGCCAGCAGCTTGCGGGGGGCGGACACAGATACGCAGTATTTT. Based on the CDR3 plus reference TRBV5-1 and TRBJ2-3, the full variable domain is KAGVTQTPRYLIKTRGQQVTLSCSPISGHRSVSWYQQTPGQGLQFLFEYFSETQRNKGNFPGRFSGRQFSNSRSEMNVSTLELGDSALYLCASSLRGADTDTQYFGPGTRLTVL.

The CDR3 sequence is CASSQVRGAGYTF. CDR3 bases: TGTGCCAGCAGCCAAGTTAGGGGGGCCGGCTACACCTTC. The chain couples TRBV14 to TRBJ1-2, with D possibly being TRBD1 (6 bases). The CDR3 runs 13 residues. CDR1 is SGHDN, CDR2 FVKESK, per germline. The ends were cut back, 1 base at V and 8 bases at J, with 11 bases in the middle.

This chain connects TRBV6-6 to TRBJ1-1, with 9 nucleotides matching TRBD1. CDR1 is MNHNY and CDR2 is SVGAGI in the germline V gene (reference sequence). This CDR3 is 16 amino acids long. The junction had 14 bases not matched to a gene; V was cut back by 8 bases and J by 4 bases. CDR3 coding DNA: TGTGCCAGCCGGGCCCAAACAGGGGGCGCGGGCACTGAAGCTTTCTTT. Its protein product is CASRAQTGGAGTEAFF.

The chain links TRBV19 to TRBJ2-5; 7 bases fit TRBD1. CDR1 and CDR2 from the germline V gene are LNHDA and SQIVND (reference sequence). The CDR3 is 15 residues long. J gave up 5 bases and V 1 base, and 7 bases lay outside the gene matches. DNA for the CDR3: TGTGCCAGTAGTATAGGGAGAGGGGGCTTGGAGACCCAGTACTTC. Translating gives CASSIGRGGLETQYF.

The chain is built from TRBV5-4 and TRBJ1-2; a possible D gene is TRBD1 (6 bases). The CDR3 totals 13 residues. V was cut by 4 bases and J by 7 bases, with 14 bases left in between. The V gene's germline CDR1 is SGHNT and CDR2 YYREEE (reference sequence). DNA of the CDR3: TGTGCCAGCAGCCCTACTCGGACAGCTGGCTACACCTTC. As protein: CASSPTRTAGYTF.

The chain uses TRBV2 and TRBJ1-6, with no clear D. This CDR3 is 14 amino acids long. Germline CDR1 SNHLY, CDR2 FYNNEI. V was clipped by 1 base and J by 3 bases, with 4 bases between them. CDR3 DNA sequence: TGTGCCAGCAGTGAAGGTGTCTATAATTCACCCCTCCACTTT. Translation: CASSEGVYNSPLHF. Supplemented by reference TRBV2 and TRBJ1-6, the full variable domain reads EPEVTQTPSHQVTQMGQEVILRCVPISNHLYFYWYRQILGQKVEFLVSFYNNEISEKSEIFDDQFSVERPDGSNFTLKIRSTKLEDSAMYFCASSEGVYNSPLHFGNGTRLTVT.

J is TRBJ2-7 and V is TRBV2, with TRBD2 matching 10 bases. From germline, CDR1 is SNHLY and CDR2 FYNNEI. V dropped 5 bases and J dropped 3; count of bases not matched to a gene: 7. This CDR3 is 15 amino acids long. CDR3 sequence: CASSLSGGAFYEQYF. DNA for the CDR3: TGTGCCAGCAGTTTAAGCGGGGGGGCCTTCTACGAGCAGTACTTC. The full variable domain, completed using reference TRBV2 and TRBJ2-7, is EPEVTQTPSHQVTQMGQEVILRCVPISNHLYFYWYRQILGQKVEFLVSFYNNEISEKSEIFDDQFSVERPDGSNFTLKIRSTKLEDSAMYFCASSLSGGAFYEQYFGPGTRLTVT.